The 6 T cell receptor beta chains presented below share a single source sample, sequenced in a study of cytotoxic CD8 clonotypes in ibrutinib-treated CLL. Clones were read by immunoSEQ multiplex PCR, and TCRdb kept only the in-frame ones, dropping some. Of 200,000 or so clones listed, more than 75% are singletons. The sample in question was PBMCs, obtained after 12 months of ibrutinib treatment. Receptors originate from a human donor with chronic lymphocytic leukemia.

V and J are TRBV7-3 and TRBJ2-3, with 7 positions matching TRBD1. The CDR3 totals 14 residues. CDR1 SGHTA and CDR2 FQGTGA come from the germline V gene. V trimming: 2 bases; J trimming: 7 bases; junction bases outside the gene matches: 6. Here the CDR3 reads CASSLDRVSHTQYF. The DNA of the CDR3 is TGTGCCAGCAGCTTAGACAGGGTTAGTCATACGCAGTATTTT. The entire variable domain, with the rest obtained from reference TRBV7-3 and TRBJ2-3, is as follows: GAGVSQTPSNKVTEKGKYVELRCDPISGHTALYWYRQSLGQGPEFLIYFQGTGAADDSGLPNDRFFAVRPEGSVSTLKIQRTERGDSAVYLCASSLDRVSHTQYFGPGTRLTVL.

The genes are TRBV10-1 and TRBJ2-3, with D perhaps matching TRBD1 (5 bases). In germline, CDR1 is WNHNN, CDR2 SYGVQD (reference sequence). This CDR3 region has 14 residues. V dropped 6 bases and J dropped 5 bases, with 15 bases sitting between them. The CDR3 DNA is TGCGCCAGCAGAGGGGCAAAAGAAGTAGATACGCAGTATTTT. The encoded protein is CASRGAKEVDTQYF.

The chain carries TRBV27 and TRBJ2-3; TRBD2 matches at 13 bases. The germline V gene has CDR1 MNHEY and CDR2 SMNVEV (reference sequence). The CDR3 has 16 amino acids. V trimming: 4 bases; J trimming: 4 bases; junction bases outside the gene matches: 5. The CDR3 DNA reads TGTGCCAGCAGTTCTACCGGGACTAGCGGGGCAGATACGCAGTATTTT. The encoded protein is CASSSTGTSGADTQYF.

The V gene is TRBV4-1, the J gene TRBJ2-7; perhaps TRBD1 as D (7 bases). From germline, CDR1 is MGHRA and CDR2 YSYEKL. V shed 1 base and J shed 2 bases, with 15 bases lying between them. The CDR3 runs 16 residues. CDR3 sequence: CASSQVIQGGTYEQYF. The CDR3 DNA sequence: TGCGCCAGCAGCCAAGTCATCCAGGGGGGAACCTACGAGCAGTACTTC.

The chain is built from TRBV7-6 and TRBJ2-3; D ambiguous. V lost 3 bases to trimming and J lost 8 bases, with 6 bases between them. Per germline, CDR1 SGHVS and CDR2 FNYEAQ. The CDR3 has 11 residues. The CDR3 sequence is CASSFNATQYF. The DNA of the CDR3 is TGTGCCAGCAGCTTTAATGCTACGCAGTATTTT.

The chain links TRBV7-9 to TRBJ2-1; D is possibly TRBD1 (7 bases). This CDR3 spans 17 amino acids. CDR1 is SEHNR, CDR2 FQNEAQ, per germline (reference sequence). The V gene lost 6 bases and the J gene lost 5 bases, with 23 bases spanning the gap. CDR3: CASSPRPRGELNNEQFF. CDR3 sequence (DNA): TGTGCCAGCAGTCCCCGCCCCAGGGGGGAGTTGAACAATGAGCAGTTCTTC.